A single T cell receptor (beta chain) is shown here with its context. From germline, CDR1 is SGDLS and CDR2 YYNGEE. The CDR3 extends over 15 amino acids. Trimming removed 0 bases from V and 5 bases from J; junction bases left unmatched: 5. The entry originates in a study of control samples from healthy donors and cancer patients. TCRdb's copy holds only in-frame clones and misses some; the assay was immunoSEQ multiplex PCR. Found here are 400,000 to 450,000 clones, 75% to 95% of them singletons; the top ten hold more than 6%. The genes are TRBV9 and TRBJ2-4, with 7 bases identical to TRBD2. This sequence was found in a man in his forties with head and neck cancer. The sample comprised PBMCs. DNA of the CDR3: TGTGCCAGCAGCGTAGGAGCCCTAGCGGAAAACATTCAGTACTTC. Translated, it gives CASSVGALAENIQYF.